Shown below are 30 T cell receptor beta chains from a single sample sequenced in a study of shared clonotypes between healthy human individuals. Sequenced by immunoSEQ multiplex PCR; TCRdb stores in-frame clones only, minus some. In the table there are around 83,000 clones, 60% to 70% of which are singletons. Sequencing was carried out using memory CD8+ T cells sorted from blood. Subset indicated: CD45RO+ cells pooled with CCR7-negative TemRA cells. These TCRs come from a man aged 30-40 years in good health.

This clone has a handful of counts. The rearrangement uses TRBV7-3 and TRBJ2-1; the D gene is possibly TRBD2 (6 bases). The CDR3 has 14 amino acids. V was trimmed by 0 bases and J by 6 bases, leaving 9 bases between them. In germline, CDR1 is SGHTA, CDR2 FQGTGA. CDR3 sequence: CASSLTGSGNEQFF. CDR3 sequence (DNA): TGTGCCAGCAGCTTAACGGGTAGCGGCAATGAGCAGTTCTTC.

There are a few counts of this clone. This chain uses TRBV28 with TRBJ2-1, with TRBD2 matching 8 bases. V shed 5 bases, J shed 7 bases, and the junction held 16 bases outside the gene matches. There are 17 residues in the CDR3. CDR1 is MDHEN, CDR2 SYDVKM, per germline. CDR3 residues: CASSPDLAGLKGNEQFF. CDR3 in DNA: TGTGCCAGCAGTCCCGATCTAGCGGGCCTAAAAGGGAATGAGCAGTTCTTC.

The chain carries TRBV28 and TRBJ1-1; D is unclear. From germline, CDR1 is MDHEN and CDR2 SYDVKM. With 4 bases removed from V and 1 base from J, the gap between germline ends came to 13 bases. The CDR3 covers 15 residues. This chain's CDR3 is CASSSARRGNTEAFF. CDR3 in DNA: TGTGCCAGCAGTTCGGCAAGGCGGGGGAACACTGAAGCTTTCTTT. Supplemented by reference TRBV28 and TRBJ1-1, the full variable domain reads DVKVTQSSRYLVKRTGEKVFLECVQDMDHENMFWYRQDPGLGLRLIYFSYDVKMKEKGDIPEGYSVSREKKERFSLILESASTNQTSMYLCASSSARRGNTEAFFGQGTRLTVV.

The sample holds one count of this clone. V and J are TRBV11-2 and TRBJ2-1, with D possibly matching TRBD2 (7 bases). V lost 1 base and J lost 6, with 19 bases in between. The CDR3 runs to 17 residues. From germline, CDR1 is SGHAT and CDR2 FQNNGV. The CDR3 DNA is TGTGCCAGCAGCTTAGGAGGTCGGGGGGCGTTGGGCAATGAGCAGTTCTTC. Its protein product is CASSLGGRGALGNEQFF.

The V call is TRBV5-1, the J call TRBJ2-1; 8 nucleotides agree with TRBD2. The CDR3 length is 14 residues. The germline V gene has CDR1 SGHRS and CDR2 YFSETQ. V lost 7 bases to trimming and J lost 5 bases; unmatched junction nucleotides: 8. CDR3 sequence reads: CASQLAEADNEQFF. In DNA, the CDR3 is TGCGCCAGCCAACTAGCGGAGGCAGACAATGAGCAGTTCTTC.

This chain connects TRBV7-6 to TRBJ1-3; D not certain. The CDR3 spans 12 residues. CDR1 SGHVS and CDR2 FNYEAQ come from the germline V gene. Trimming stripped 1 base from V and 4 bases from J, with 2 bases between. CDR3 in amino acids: CASSLEGNTIYF. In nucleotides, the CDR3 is TGTGCCAGCAGCTTAGAAGGAAACACCATATATTTT.

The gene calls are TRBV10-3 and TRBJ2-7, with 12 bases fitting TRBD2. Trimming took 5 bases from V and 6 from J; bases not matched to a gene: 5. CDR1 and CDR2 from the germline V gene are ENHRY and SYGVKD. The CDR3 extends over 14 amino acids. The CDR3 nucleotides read TGTGCCATCAGTTCTAGCGGGAGGGCCGCCGAGCAGTACTTC. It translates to CAISSSGRAAEQYF.

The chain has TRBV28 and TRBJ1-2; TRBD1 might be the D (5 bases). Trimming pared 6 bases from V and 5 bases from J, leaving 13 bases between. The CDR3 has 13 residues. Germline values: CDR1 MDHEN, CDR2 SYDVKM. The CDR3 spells CASRPGHIYGYTF. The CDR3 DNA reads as TGTGCCAGCAGACCTGGACACATTTATGGCTACACCTTC.

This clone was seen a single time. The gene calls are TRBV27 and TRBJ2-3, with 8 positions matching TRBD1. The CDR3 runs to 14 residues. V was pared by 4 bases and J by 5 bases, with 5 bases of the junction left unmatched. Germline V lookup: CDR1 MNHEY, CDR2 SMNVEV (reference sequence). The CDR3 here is CASSSSGGVDTQYF. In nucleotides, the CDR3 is TGTGCCAGCAGTTCTTCAGGGGGCGTAGATACGCAGTATTTT.

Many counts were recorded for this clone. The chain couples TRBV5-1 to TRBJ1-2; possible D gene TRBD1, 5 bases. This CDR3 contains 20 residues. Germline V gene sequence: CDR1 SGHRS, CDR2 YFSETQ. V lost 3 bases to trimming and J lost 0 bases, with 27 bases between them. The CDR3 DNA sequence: TGCGCCAGCAGCTCCGCAGGGATTCATGGGCGGGAATATCCTAACTATGGCTACACCTTC. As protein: CASSSAGIHGREYPNYGYTF.

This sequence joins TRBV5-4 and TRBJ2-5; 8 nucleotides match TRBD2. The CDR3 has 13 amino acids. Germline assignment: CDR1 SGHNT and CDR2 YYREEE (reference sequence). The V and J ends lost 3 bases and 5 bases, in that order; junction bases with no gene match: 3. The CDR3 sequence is CASSWGLGETQYF. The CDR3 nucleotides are TGTGCCAGCAGCTGGGGACTAGGGGAGACCCAGTACTTC.

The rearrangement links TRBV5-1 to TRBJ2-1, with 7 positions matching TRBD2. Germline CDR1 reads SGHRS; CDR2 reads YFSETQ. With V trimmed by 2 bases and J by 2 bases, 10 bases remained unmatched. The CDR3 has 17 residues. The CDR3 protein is CASSFFVAGGAYNEQFF. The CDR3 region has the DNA TGCGCCAGCAGCTTCTTCGTAGCGGGCGGTGCCTACAATGAGCAGTTCTTC. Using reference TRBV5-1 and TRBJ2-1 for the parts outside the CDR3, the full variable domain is KAGVTQTPRYLIKTRGQQVTLSCSPISGHRSVSWYQQTPGQGLQFLFEYFSETQRNKGNFPGRFSGRQFSNSRSEMNVSTLELGDSALYLCASSFFVAGGAYNEQFFGPGTRLTVL.

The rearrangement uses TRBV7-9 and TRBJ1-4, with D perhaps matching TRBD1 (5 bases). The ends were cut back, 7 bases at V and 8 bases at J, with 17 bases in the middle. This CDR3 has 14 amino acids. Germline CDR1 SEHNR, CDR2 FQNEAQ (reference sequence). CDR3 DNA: TGTGCCAGCACCCTAACAGGTCTCGGAGAAAAACTGTTTTTT. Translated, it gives CASTLTGLGEKLFF. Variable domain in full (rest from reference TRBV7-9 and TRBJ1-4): DTGVSQNPRHKITKRGQNVTFRCDPISEHNRLYWYRQTLGQGPEFLTYFQNEAQLEKSRLLSDRFSAERPKGSFSTLEIQRTEQGDSAMYLCASTLTGLGEKLFFGSGTQLSVL.

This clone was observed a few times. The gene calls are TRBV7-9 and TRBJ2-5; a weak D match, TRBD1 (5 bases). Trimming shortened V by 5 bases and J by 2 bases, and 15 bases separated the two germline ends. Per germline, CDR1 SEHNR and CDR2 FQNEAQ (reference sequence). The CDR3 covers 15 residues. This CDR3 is CASSKSRTLQETQYF. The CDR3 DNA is TGTGCCAGCAGCAAAAGTAGGACACTTCAAGAGACCCAGTACTTC.

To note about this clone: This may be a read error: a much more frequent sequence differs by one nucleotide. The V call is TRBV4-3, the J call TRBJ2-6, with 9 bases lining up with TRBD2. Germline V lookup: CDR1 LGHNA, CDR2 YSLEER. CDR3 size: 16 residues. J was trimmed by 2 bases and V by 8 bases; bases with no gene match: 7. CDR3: CASGRAGGTGANVLTF. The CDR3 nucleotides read TGCGCCAGCGGCAGGGCGGGAGGGACTGGGGCCAACGTCCTGACTTTC.

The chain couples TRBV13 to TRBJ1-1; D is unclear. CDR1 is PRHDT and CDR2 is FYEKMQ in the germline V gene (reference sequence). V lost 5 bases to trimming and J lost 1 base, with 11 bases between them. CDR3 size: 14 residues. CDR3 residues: CASSTLAPNTEAFF. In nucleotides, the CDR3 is TGTGCCAGCAGCACACTTGCCCCGAACACTGAAGCTTTCTTT.

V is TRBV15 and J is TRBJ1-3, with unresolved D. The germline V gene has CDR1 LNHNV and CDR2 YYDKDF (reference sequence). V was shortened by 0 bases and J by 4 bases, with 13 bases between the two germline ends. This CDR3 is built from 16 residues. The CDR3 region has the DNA TGTGCCACCAGCAGAGAAGGAGGCAGAACGGGAAACACCATATATTTT. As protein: CATSREGGRTGNTIYF.

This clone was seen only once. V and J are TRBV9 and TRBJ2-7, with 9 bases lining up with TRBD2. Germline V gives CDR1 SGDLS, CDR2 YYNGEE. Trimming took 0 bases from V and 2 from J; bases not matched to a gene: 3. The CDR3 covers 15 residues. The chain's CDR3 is CASSVETSGTYEQYF. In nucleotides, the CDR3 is TGTGCCAGCAGCGTAGAGACTAGCGGTACCTACGAGCAGTACTTC.

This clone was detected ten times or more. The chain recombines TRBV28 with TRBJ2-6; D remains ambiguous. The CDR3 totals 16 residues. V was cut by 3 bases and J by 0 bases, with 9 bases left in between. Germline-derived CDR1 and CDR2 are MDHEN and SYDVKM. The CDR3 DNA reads TGTGCCAGCAGTTTTCAGCCGGTCTCTGGGGCCAACGTCCTGACTTTC. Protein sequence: CASSFQPVSGANVLTF.

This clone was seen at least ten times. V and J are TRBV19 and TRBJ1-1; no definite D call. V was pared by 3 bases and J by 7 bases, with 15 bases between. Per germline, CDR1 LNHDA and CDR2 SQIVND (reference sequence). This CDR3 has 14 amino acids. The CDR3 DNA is TGTGCCAGTAGTATCTTTCTAGACGGTGATGAAGCTTTCTTT. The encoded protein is CASSIFLDGDEAFF.

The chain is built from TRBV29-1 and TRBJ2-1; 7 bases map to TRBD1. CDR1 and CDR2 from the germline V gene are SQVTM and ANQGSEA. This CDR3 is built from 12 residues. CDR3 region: CSADRSNNEQFF. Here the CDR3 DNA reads TGCAGTGCGGACAGGAGCAACAATGAGCAGTTCTTC.

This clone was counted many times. The CDR3, as DNA: TGTGCCAGCAGTGCAGGTCAGGGGACATCCTACGAGCAGTACTTC. Protein product: CASSAGQGTSYEQYF. This sequence joins TRBV2 and TRBJ2-7, with a weak D call TRBD1 (6 bases). The germline V gene encodes CDR1 SNHLY and CDR2 FYNNEI. This CDR3 region has 15 residues. V lost 4 bases to trimming and J lost 1 base, with 14 bases between them.

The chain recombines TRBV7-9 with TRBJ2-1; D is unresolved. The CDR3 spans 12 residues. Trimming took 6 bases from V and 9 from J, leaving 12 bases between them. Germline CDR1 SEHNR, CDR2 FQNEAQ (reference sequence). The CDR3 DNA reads TGTGCCAGCAGTCGCAACAATCTTGAGCAGTTCTTC. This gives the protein CASSRNNLEQFF. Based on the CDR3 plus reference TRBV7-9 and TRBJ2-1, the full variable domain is DTGVSQNPRHKITKRGQNVTFRCDPISEHNRLYWYRQTLGQGPEFLTYFQNEAQLEKSRLLSDRFSAERPKGSFSTLEIQRTEQGDSAMYLCASSRNNLEQFFGPGTRLTVL.

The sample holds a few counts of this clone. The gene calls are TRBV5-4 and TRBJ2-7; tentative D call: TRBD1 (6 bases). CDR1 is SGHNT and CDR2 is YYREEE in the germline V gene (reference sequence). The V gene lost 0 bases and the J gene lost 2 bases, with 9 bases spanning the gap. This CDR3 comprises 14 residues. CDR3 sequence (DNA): TGTGCCAGCAGCTTGGACCCAGGGGCCTACGAGCAGTACTTC. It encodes CASSLDPGAYEQYF.

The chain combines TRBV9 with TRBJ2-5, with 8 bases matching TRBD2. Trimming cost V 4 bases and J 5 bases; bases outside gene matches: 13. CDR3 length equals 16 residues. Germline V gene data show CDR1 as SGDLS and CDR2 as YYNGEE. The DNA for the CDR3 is TGTGCCAGCAGCCCCGCTAACAGCGGGAGATACGAGACCCAGTACTTC. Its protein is CASSPANSGRYETQYF.

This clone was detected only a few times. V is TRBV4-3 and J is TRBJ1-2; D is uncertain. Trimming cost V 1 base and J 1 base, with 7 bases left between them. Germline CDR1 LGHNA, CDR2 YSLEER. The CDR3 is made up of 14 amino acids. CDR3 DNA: TGCGCCAGCAGCCAAGCGACCGATAACTATGGCTACACCTTC. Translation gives CASSQATDNYGYTF.

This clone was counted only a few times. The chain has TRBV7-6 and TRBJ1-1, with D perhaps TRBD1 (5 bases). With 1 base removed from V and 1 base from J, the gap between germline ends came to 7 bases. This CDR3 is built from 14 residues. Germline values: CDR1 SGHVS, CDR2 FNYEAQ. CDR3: CASSLGQSNTEAFF. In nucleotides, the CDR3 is TGTGCCAGCAGCTTAGGACAGTCGAACACTGAAGCTTTCTTT. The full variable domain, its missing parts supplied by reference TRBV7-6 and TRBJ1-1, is GAGVSQSPRYKVTKRGQDVALRCDPISGHVSLYWYRQALGQGPEFLTYFNYEAQQDKSGLPNDRFSAERPEGSISTLTIQRTEQRDSAMYRCASSLGQSNTEAFFGQGTRLTVV.

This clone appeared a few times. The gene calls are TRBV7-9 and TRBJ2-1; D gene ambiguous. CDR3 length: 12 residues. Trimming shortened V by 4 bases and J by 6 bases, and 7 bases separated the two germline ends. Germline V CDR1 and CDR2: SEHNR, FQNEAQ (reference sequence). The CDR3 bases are TGTGCCAGCAGCTATAGTGGCAATGAGCAGTTCTTC. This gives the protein CASSYSGNEQFF.

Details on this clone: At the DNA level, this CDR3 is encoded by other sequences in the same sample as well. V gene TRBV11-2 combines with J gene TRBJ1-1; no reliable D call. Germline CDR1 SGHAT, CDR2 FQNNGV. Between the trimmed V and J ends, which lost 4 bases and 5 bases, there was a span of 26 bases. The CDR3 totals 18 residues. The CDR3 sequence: CASSSSPLKIPSNTEAFF. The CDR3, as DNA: TGTGCCAGCAGCTCCTCCCCACTAAAAATACCGAGCAATACTGAAGCTTTCTTT. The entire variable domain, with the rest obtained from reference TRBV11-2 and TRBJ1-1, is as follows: EAGVAQSPRYKIIEKRQSVAFWCNPISGHATLYWYQQILGQGPKLLIQFQNNGVVDDSQLPKDRFSAERLKGVDSTLKIQPAKLEDSAVYLCASSSSPLKIPSNTEAFFGQGTRLTVV.

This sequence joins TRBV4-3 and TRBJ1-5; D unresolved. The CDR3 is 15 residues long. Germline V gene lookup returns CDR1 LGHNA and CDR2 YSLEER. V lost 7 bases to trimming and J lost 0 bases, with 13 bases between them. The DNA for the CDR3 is TGCGCCAGCACCCACACGTGGGATAGCAATCAGCCCCAGCATTTT. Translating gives CASTHTWDSNQPQHF.